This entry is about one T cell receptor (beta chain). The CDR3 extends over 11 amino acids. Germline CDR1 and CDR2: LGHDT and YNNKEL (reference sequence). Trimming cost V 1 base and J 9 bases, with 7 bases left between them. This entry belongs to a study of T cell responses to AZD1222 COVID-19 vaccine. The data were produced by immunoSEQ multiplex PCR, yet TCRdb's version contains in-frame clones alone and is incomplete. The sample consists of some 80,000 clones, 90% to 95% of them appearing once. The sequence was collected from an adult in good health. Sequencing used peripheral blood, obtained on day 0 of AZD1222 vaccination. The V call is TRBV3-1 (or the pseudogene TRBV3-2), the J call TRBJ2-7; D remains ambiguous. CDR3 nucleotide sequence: TGTGCCAGCAGCCAAGGGCCGCGGCAGTACTTC. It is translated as CASSQGPRQYF.